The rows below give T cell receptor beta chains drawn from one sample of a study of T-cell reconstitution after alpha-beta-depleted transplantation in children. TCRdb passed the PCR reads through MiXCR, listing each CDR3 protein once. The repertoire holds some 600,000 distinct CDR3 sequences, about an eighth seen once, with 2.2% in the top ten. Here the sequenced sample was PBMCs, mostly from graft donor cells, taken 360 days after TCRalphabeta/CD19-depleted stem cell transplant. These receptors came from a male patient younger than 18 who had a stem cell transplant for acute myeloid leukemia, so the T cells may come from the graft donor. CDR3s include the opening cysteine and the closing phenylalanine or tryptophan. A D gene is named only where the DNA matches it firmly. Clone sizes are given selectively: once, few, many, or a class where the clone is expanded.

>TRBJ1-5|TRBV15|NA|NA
TGTGCCACCAGCAGGGAATATCTTAATAGCAATCAGCCCCAGCATTTT
CATSREYLNSNQPQHF
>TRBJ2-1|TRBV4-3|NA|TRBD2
TGCGCCAGCAGCCAATCCCCTCGGGGTAGCGGGAGGGCCTATGAGCAGTTCTTC
CASSQSPRGSGRAYEQFF
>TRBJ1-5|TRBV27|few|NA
TGTGCCAGCAGTACTCGTACAGGTCGTCAGCCCCAGCATTTT
CASSTRTGRQPQHF
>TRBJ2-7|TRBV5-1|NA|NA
TGCGCCAGCGGACGTATGGGGCAGTACTTC
CASGRMGQYF
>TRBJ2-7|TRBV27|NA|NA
TGTGCCAGCAGTCTCCACAACTACGACGAGCAGTACTTC
CASSLHNYDEQYF
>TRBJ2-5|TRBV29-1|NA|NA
TGCAGCGTCGCCCATTACAGGGATCAGTACCAAGAGACCCAGTACTTC
CSVAHYRDQYQETQYF
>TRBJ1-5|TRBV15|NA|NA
TGTGCCACCAGCAGACCTGGGGGGAGTCAGCCCCAGCATTTT
CATSRPGGSQPQHF
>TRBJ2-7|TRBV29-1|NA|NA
TGCAGCGTTGGACCGGTAACTCCCTACGAGCAGTACTTC
CSVGPVTPYEQYF
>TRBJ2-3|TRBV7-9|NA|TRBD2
TGTGCCAGCAGCTTCACTAGCGGGATCCGCACAGATACGCAGTATTTT
CASSFTSGIRTDTQYF
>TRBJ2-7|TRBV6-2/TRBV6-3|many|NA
TGTGCCAGCAGTTACCCAGGTTCCTCCGCCGCGTACGAGCAGTACTTC
CASSYPGSSAAYEQYF
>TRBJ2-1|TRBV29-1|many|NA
TGCAGCGTTGAAGGACACGATGGCACCTACAATGAGCAGTTCTTC
CSVEGHDGTYNEQFF
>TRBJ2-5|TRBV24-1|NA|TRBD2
TGTGCCACCAGTGACATAGGACTAGCGGCTCAAGAGACCCAGTACTTC
CATSDIGLAAQETQYF
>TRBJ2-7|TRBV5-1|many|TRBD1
TGCGCCAGCAGCTTGCCGGGACAGGGTAGCGAGCAGTACTTC
CASSLPGQGSEQYF
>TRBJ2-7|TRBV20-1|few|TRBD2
TGCAGTGCTAGTCACGGGGTAACTAGCGGAAAGCGTCATTACGAGCAGTACTTC
CSASHGVTSGKRHYEQYF
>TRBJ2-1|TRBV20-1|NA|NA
TGCAGTGCTAGAGTCGGATTGACAGGTCGGGGGAGCTCCTACAATGAGCAGTTCTTC
CSARVGLTGRGSSYNEQFF
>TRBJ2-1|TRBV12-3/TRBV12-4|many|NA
TGTGCCAGTGGTGGGCTGGCGTGGAATGAGCAGTTCTTC
CASGGLAWNEQFF
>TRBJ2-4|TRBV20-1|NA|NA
TGCAGTGCTAGCCTTCTGCCGGGACTAGCCAAAAACATTCAGTACTTC
CSASLLPGLAKNIQYF
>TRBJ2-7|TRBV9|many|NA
TGTGCCAGCAGCGTAGAGGTAGGCTCCTACGAGCAGTACTTC
CASSVEVGSYEQYF
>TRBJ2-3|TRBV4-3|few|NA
TGCGCCAGCAGCCAAGAGTGGGCCTACACAGATACGCAGTATTTT
CASSQEWAYTDTQYF
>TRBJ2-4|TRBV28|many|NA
TGTGCCAGCAGTTTATACGGGGGACTAGCCAAAAACATTCAGTACTTC
CASSLYGGLAKNIQYF
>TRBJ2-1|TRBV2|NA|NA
TGTGCCAGCAGTGCATCCAACGGGAGCCCCTTGTTC
CASSASNGSPLF
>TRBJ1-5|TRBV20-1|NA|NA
TGCAGTGCTAGGGGAGGGGACCAGCCCCAGCATTTT
CSARGGDQPQHF
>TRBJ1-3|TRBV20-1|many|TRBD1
TGCAGTGCTAGGGAGGGGGCGCATGGAAACACCATATATTTT
CSAREGAHGNTIYF
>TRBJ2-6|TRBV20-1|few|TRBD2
TGCAGTGCTAGAGCCCTGACTAGCGGGAGGGGTTCTGGGGCCAACGTCCTGACTTTC
CSARALTSGRGSGANVLTF
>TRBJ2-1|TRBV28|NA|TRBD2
TGTGCCAGCAGTTTTTGGTCGGGACTAGATCTAGGTGAGCAGTTCTTC
CASSFWSGLDLGEQFF
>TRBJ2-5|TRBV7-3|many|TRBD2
TGTGCCAGCAGCAGGGGACTAGCGGGAGATCGGACCCAGTACTTC
CASSRGLAGDRTQYF
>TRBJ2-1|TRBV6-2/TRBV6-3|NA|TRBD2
TGTGCCAGCCGGGAGGGCGGGAGTATCGGTGAGCAGTTCTTC
CASREGGSIGEQFF
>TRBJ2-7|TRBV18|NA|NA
TGTGCCAGCTCACCCGGAGCGGACCCCTCCTACGAGCAGTACTTC
CASSPGADPSYEQYF
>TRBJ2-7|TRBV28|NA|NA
TGTGCCAGCATTTCTTTTGACGAGCAGTACTTC
CASISFDEQYF
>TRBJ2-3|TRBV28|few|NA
TGTGCCAGCAGTTTATCTTGGGCAGATACGCAGTATTTT
CASSLSWADTQYF
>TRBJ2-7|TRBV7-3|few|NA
TGTGCCAGCAGCTTTGTTGGGACCAAACCACTTTACGAGCAGTACTTC
CASSFVGTKPLYEQYF
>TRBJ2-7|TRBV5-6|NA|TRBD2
TGTGCCAGCAGCTTGGGACCGGGACTAGCAAACGAGCAGTACTTC
CASSLGPGLANEQYF
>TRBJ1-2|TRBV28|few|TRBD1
TGTGCCAGCAGTCCCCCGACAGGGGGGCCCTATGGCTACACCTTC
CASSPPTGGPYGYTF
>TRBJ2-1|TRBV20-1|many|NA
TGCAGTGCTTACCGGGACTCCCAGGAGCAGTTCTTC
CSAYRDSQEQFF
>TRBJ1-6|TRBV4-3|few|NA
TGCGCCAGCAGCCAAGAACCACCGGGGGGGTATAATTCACCCCTCCACTTT
CASSQEPPGGYNSPLHF
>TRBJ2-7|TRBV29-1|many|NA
TGCAGCGTTGTTGGGGACCGGAGTTTCGAGCAGTACTTC
CSVVGDRSFEQYF
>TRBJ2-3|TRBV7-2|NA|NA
TGTGCCAGCAGCTTAGTTCTCGGAATGGATACGCAGTATTTT
CASSLVLGMDTQYF
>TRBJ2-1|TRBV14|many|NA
TGTGCCAGCAGCTTCAGGACCGACTCCTACAATGAGCAGTTCTTC
CASSFRTDSYNEQFF
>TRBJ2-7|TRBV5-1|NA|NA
TGCGCCAGCAGTATCGGAAGGGGCTACGAGCAGTACTTC
CASSIGRGYEQYF
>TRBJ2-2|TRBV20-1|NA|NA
TGCAGTGCCCGCGGGACTTTGAACACCGGGGAGCTGTTTTTT
CSARGTLNTGELFF
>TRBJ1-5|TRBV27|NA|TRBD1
TGTGCCAGCAGTCCCCGGACAGGGGTGATAGTTCAGCCCCAGCATTTT
CASSPRTGVIVQPQHF
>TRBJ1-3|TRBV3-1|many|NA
TGTGCCAGCTCGGAGGGCAGATCTGTCTCTGGAAACACCATATATTTT
CASSEGRSVSGNTIYF
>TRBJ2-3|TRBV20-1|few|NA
TGCAGTGCTAGAGATGGGCCTCCTACTAGCACAGATACGCAGTATTTT
CSARDGPPTSTDTQYF
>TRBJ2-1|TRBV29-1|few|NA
TGCAGCGCCATACCGGTACGGGAGCAGTTCTTC
CSAIPVREQFF
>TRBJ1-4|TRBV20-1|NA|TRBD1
TGCAGTGCATCACCGGGACAGGGACGCGAAAAACTGTTTTTT
CSASPGQGREKLFF
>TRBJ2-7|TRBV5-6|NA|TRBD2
TGTGCCAGCAGCTCTTGGCGGGGGGCCTACGAGCAGTACTTC
CASSSWRGAYEQYF
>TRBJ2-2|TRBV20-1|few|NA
TGCAGTGCTAGTTACGGACTCCTCACCGGGGAGCTGTTTTTT
CSASYGLLTGELFF
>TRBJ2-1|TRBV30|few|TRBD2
TGTGCCTGGAGTCTCCCCGGACACTTTAGCGGGGGCACGGTGTTCTTC
CAWSLPGHFSGGTVFF
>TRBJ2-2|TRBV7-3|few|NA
TGTGCCAGCAGCATGAGTCGGGCCGGGGAGCTGTTTTTT
CASSMSRAGELFF
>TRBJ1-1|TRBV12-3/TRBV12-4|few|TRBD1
TGTGCCAGCCGGCGGGACAGCATGAACACTGAAGCTTTCTTT
CASRRDSMNTEAFF